This T cell receptor (beta chain) emerged from a study of T cell repertoires in cytomegalovirus infection. Looking at the study overall: The public TCR beta signatures pointed to both CMV infection and matching HLA type.

Germline assignment: CDR1 GTSNPN and CDR2 SVGIG (reference sequence). V was pared by 2 bases and J by 3 bases, with 13 bases between. The CDR3 sequence is 15 residues long. TCRdb redid the calling of the reads with MiXCR, one entry per CDR3 protein. The sample contains around 540,000 distinct CDR3 sequences, roughly a third of which appear only once. With regard to this clonotype: What it recognizes is unknown.

The J gene is TRBJ1-4, the V gene TRBV30, with D possibly matching TRBD1 (6 bases). This sequence was found in a human donor in good health (CMV status not recorded). Some clones in this sample may be carry-over from other donors' samples. The input for sequencing was cultured PBMCs, taken from culture after CMV antigen stimulation. CDR3 DNA sequence: TGTGCCTGGAGTCCCGGACAGCTGGCTAATGAAAAACTGTTTTTT. Protein sequence: CAWSPGQLANEKLFF.